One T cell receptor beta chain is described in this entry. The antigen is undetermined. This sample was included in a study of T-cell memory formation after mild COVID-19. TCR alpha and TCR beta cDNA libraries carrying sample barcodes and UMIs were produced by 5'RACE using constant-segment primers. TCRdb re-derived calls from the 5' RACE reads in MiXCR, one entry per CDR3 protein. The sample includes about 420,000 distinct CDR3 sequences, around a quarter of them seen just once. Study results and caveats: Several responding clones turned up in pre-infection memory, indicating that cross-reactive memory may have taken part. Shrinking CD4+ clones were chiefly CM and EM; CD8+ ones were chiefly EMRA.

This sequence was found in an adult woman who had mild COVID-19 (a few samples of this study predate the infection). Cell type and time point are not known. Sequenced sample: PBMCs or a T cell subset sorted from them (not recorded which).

As DNA, the CDR3 is TGTGCCAGCAGCTTAGTCCAAAGCAGGCAGGGAAGCTCCTACGAGCAGTACTTC. Encoded protein: CASSLVQSRQGSSYEQYF. This chain connects TRBV7-2 to TRBJ2-7; a possible D gene is TRBD1 (5 bases). This CDR3 has 18 residues. V lost 1 base and J lost 0, with 19 bases in between. Germline values: CDR1 SGHTA, CDR2 FQGNSA. Full variable domain (outside the CDR3, taken from reference TRBV7-2 and TRBJ2-7): GAGVSQSPSNKVTEKGKDVELRCDPISGHTALYWYRQSLGQGLEFLIYFQGNSAPDKSGLPSDRFSAERTGGSVSTLTIQRTQQEDSAVYLCASSLVQSRQGSSYEQYFGPGTRLTVT.